This is a list of T cell receptor beta chains from one sample in a study of cytomegalovirus exposure and HLA in healthy donors. Here immunoSEQ multiplex PCR was the method, and the copy in TCRdb shows in-frame clones only, minus some. The sample has fewer than 100,000 clones; under 95% are singletons. The sample was PBMCs. The receptors were gathered from a man aged 25 to 45 in good health and CMV-seronegative. Both conserved end residues are part of each CDR3. Each record gives: clone size, V gene, J gene, D gene, CDR3 DNA, CDR3 protein. D genes are given only for firm matches. Expanded clones are given a class, and other clones once, few, many or no size at all.

size: .; V: TRBV4-1; J: TRBJ1-3; D: .; DNA: TGCGCCAGCAGCCAAGCAACAGGGCCTGGAAACACCATATATTTT; CDR3: CASSQATGPGNTIYF
size: .; V: TRBV9; J: TRBJ2-2; D: .; DNA: TGTGCCAGCAGCGTAGGGTCGGGGGTTTCGGTCGGGGAGCTGTTTTTT; CDR3: CASSVGSGVSVGELFF
size: .; V: TRBV9; J: TRBJ1-1; D: TRBD1; DNA: TGTGCCAGCAGCAGACGGACAGGGCCCACTGGGATGAACACTGAAGCTTTCTTT; CDR3: CASSRRTGPTGMNTEAFF
size: .; V: TRBV1; J: TRBJ1-5; D: .; DNA: TGCACCAGCAGCCACCACAGGGGCGGCAATCAGCCCCAGCATTTT; CDR3: CTSSHHRGGNQPQHF
size: .; V: TRBV19; J: TRBJ1-1; D: .; DNA: TGTGCCAGTAGTATACTCGTCTCGGACACTGAAGCTTTCTTT; CDR3: CASSILVSDTEAFF
size: .; V: TRBV6-5; J: TRBJ2-1; D: .; DNA: TGTGCCAGCAGGCTACGGGACAAGATTAATGAGCAGTTCTTC; CDR3: CASRLRDKINEQFF
size: .; V: TRBV5-6; J: TRBJ2-5; D: .; DNA: TGTGCCAGCAGTCGGGGAGTTAACCAAGAGACCCAGTACTTC; CDR3: CASSRGVNQETQYF
size: .; V: TRBV7-9; J: TRBJ2-1; D: TRBD1; DNA: TGTGCCAGCAGCACACGCGGACAGGTAACGGAGTTCTTC; CDR3: CASSTRGQVTEFF
size: .; V: TRBV5-5; J: TRBJ1-2; D: TRBD1; DNA: TGTGCCAGCAGCTTGACAGGGGCGGATGGCTACACCTTC; CDR3: CASSLTGADGYTF
size: .; V: TRBV5-1; J: TRBJ1-3; D: .; DNA: TGCGCCAGCAGCAGAGGGATTTCTGGAAACACCATATATTTT; CDR3: CASSRGISGNTIYF
size: .; V: TRBV27; J: TRBJ2-1; D: .; DNA: TGTGCCAGCAGTTTTAGGTCAGGTTCTTCCTACAATGAGCAGTTCTTC; CDR3: CASSFRSGSSYNEQFF
size: .; V: TRBV11-2; J: TRBJ2-5; D: .; DNA: TGTGCCAGCAGCTTAGACCGAGAAGAGACCCAGTACTTC; CDR3: CASSLDREETQYF
size: .; V: TRBV7-2; J: TRBJ2-7; D: .; DNA: TGTGCCAGCAGCTTAGTTAGCAGAAACCCCTACGAGCAGTACTTC; CDR3: CASSLVSRNPYEQYF
size: .; V: TRBV7-2; J: TRBJ2-3; D: .; DNA: TGTGCCAGCAGACCTACGTGGGGGGGCACAGATACGCAGTATTTT; CDR3: CASRPTWGGTDTQYF
size: few; V: TRBV6-5; J: TRBJ2-7; D: TRBD2; DNA: TGTGCCAGCAGCCTTACTAGCGGGGGCTACGAGCAGTACTTC; CDR3: CASSLTSGGYEQYF
size: .; V: TRBV6-1; J: TRBJ1-1; D: TRBD1; DNA: TGTGCCAGCAGAGGGACAGAGCACTCAGAACGGAAAGCTTTCTTT; CDR3: CASRGTEHSERKAFF
size: .; V: TRBV9; J: TRBJ1-2; D: .; DNA: TGTGCCAGCAGCCCCTCCCATGGAGGAAGTTCCGGCTACACCTTC; CDR3: CASSPSHGGSSGYTF
size: .; V: TRBV5-1; J: TRBJ1-1; D: .; DNA: TGCGCCAGCAGCCCAAATGCGCCCGGTACTGAAGCTTTCTTT; CDR3: CASSPNAPGTEAFF
size: .; V: TRBV27; J: TRBJ1-6; D: .; DNA: TGTGCCAGCAGCCCCATGGGGGGGCTCCTCCACTTT; CDR3: CASSPMGGLLHF
size: .; V: TRBV10-3; J: TRBJ2-7; D: TRBD1; DNA: TGTGCCATCAGTGGCGGGACAGGGGACTACGAGCAGTACTTC; CDR3: CAISGGTGDYEQYF
size: .; V: TRBV27; J: TRBJ1-2; D: TRBD1; DNA: TGTGCCAGCAGTTCGCGGACAGGGGTTGGTGGCTACACCTTC; CDR3: CASSSRTGVGGYTF
size: .; V: TRBV28; J: TRBJ2-4; D: .; DNA: TGTGCCAGCAGCCCTGTGAGCTTAGCCAAAAACATTCAGTACTTC; CDR3: CASSPVSLAKNIQYF
size: .; V: TRBV7-9; J: TRBJ1-3; D: .; DNA: TGTGCCAGCAGCTTGAGCTCTGGAAACACCATATATTTT; CDR3: CASSLSSGNTIYF
size: once; V: TRBV5-1; J: TRBJ2-7; D: .; DNA: TGCGCCAGCAGCTTAGGGGCAGGGAGGCACTACGAGCAGTACTTC; CDR3: CASSLGAGRHYEQYF
size: .; V: TRBV28; J: TRBJ2-7; D: TRBD1; DNA: TGTGCCAGCAGTTTGGTTCTTTTGTCCAAACAGGGGTCCTACGAGCAGTACTTC; CDR3: CASSLVLLSKQGSYEQYF
size: .; V: TRBV27; J: TRBJ2-7; D: .; DNA: TGTGCCAGCAGTCCGGTTTCATTTCGGGGGAGATTTTACGAGCAGTACTTC; CDR3: CASSPVSFRGRFYEQYF
size: .; V: TRBV6-1; J: TRBJ2-7; D: TRBD1; DNA: TGTGCCAGCAGTCGGGACAGGGAAGGGTACGAGCAGTACTTC; CDR3: CASSRDREGYEQYF
size: .; V: TRBV6-4; J: TRBJ2-2; D: TRBD2; DNA: TGTGCCAGCAGTTTGACGGGGGGGGCCGGGGAGCTGTTTTTT; CDR3: CASSLTGGAGELFF
size: .; V: TRBV6-1; J: TRBJ1-3; D: TRBD1; DNA: TGTGCCAGCAGTGAGCGGGACAGCAAGAGAAACACCATATATTTT; CDR3: CASSERDSKRNTIYF